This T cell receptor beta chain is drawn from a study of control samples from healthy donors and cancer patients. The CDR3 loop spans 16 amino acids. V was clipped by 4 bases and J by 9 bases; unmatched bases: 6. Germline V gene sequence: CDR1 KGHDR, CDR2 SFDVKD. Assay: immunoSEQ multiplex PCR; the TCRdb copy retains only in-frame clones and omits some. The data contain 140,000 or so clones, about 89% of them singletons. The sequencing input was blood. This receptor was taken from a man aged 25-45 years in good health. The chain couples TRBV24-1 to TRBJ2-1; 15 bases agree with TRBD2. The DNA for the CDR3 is TGTGCCACCAGTGAGCGGACTAGCGGGGGGGCCGCTGAGCAGTTCTTC. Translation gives CATSERTSGGAAEQFF.